A single sample gave rise to the 2 T cell receptor beta chains below, sequenced in a study of cytomegalovirus exposure and HLA in healthy donors. The PCR contained 60 Vbeta and 13 Jbeta primers. Produced via immunoSEQ multiplex PCR; TCRdb's table is partial and in-frame only. The sample records 200,000 to 300,000 clones, roughly 86% being singletons. Sequenced: PBMCs. These receptors were collected from a woman aged 40-49 years in good health and CMV-seropositive.

CDR3 sequence (DNA): TGTGCCAGCAGCTCCCCCGGCGAGCAGTACTTC. Translating it yields CASSSPGEQYF. This rearrangement joins TRBV7-2 to TRBJ2-7; D unclear. CDR3 length equals 11 residues. Germline values: CDR1 SGHTA, CDR2 FQGNSA. Trimming took 4 bases from V and 6 from J, leaving 7 bases between them.

The V and J genes are TRBV18 and TRBJ1-5; D may be TRBD1 (6 bases). The V gene's germline CDR1 is KGHSH and CDR2 LQKENI. V was cut by 4 bases and J by 12 bases, with 13 bases left in between. This CDR3 is 12 amino acids long. The CDR3 region is CASSLNQGRQHF. The CDR3 DNA reads TGTGCCAGCTCACTAAACCAGGGGCGCCAGCATTTT.